This is a list of T cell receptor beta chains from one sample in a study of shared clonotypes between healthy human individuals. Using immunoSEQ multiplex PCR, the repertoire was profiled, and TCRdb retains in-frame clones only, with some absent. Of hundreds of thousands of clones in the sample, approximately 79% are singletons; the top ten hold about 1.8%. The sequenced sample was memory CD4+ T cells sorted from blood. These receptors were collected from a woman in her 30s in good health. Both conserved end residues are part of each CDR3. D genes are given only for firm matches. Some rows have no size entry. The others give once, few or many, or a class for an expanded clone.

v_call	d_call	clone_size	j_call	cdr3_nt	cdr3_aa
TRBV25-1	NA	NA	TRBJ2-1	TGTGCCAGCAGTGTTGCTGGGGACGGAACGTACAATGAGCAGTTCTTC	CASSVAGDGTYNEQFF
TRBV5-1	TRBD1	NA	TRBJ2-7	TGCGCCAGTACCCGGGACAGTACATCCTACGAGCAGTACTTC	CASTRDSTSYEQYF
TRBV2	TRBD2	NA	TRBJ2-7	TGTGCCAGCAGTGAGGGGACTAGCACTCCCTACGAGCAGTACTTC	CASSEGTSTPYEQYF
TRBV28	NA	NA	TRBJ1-2	TGTGCCAGCAGTTTAGACAGCAACTATGGCTACACCTTC	CASSLDSNYGYTF
TRBV2	TRBD1	NA	TRBJ1-2	TGTGCCAGCAGTGACGGGACAGGGGGCGCCGGCTATGGCTACACCTTC	CASSDGTGGAGYGYTF
TRBV19	TRBD1	NA	TRBJ2-5	TGTGCCAGTAGTACATCGGGACAGGGGATGTCCCAGTACTTC	CASSTSGQGMSQYF
TRBV7-9	NA	NA	TRBJ1-1	TGTGCCAGCAGCTTAAGGGCAGGAAGGACAAACACTGAAGCTTTCTTT	CASSLRAGRTNTEAFF
TRBV27	NA	few	TRBJ2-1	TGTGCCAGCAGTCCGAAACAGGGTCCTGGGGGGTACAATGAGCAGTTCTTC	CASSPKQGPGGYNEQFF
TRBV4-1	NA	NA	TRBJ1-2	TGCGCCAGCAGCCAAGAATGGGGAGCAGGGGCGATCTATGGCTACACCTTC	CASSQEWGAGAIYGYTF
TRBV4-1	TRBD1	NA	TRBJ2-7	TGCGCCAGCTCCCCGGGACAGGGGGCCAATAAGGAGTACGAGCAGTACTTC	CASSPGQGANKEYEQYF
TRBV5-8	TRBD1	NA	TRBJ1-2	TGTGCCAGCAGCGTGACAGGGTTTGATGGCTACACCTTC	CASSVTGFDGYTF
TRBV5-1	NA	NA	TRBJ2-5	TGCGCCAGCAGCTTGGCGGGGATCGACCAAGAGACCCAGTACTTC	CASSLAGIDQETQYF
TRBV9	TRBD1	NA	TRBJ1-5	TGTGCCAGCAGCGCAGGGGGCGCGAGCAATCAGCCCCAGCATTTT	CASSAGGASNQPQHF
TRBV19	NA	NA	TRBJ2-4	TGTGCCAGTAGTCCAGCCCGGGCGCCCCTGTCATCAAACATTCAGTACTTC	CASSPARAPLSSNIQYF
TRBV7-9	NA	NA	TRBJ1-2	TGTGCCAGCAGCTCGTATGAGGGGACGTGGGGCTACACCTTC	CASSSYEGTWGYTF
TRBV5-1	TRBD1	few	TRBJ2-7	TGCGCCAGCAGCCAGGGACAGTGGGGCCCCTACGAGCAGTACTTC	CASSQGQWGPYEQYF
TRBV4-1	TRBD2	NA	TRBJ2-1	TGCGCCAGCAGCCAAGGGCGGGGGAGTTACAATGAGCAGTTCTTC	CASSQGRGSYNEQFF
TRBV9	NA	NA	TRBJ2-1	TGTGCCAGCAGCGGGTCGCACAATGAGCAGTTCTTC	CASSGSHNEQFF
TRBV4-1	NA	NA	TRBJ2-3	TGCGCCAGCAGCCAAACCTCAACTCTAGGAACAGATACGCAGTATTTT	CASSQTSTLGTDTQYF
TRBV5-1	NA	NA	TRBJ1-1	TGCGCCAGCAGCTCGGATCGGACAGACTACACGGGGACTGAAGCTTTCTTT	CASSSDRTDYTGTEAFF
TRBV13	TRBD1	once	TRBJ1-1	TGTGCCAGCAGCTTAGAGGGACAGACGTCCCCGGGAGCTTTCTTT	CASSLEGQTSPGAFF
TRBV12-5	TRBD2	NA	TRBJ2-3	TGTGCTAGTGGTTGGACTAGCGGGAGTCGTGGCGATACGCAGTATTTT	CASGWTSGSRGDTQYF
TRBV10-3	TRBD2	NA	TRBJ2-3	TGTGCCATCAGGTCCTCAGCGGGAGTCTCGGATACGCAGTATTTT	CAIRSSAGVSDTQYF
TRBV2	NA	NA	TRBJ1-1	TGTGCCAGCAGTGGAGGGGGTCTGAACACTGAAGCTTTCTTT	CASSGGGLNTEAFF
TRBV6-1	NA	NA	TRBJ1-5	TGTGCCAGCAAGGTTTTCGACCAAGCGAAGCCCCAGCATTTT	CASKVFDQAKPQHF
TRBV18	NA	NA	TRBJ2-3	TGTGCCAGCTCACTGGGCCTAGATACGGATACGCAGTATTTT	CASSLGLDTDTQYF
TRBV2	NA	NA	TRBJ2-7	TGTGCCAGCAGTGCGGCTCCTAACGAGCAGTACTTC	CASSAAPNEQYF
TRBV29-1	NA	NA	TRBJ1-6	TGCAGCGTTTCGGGCTCGGGAAATTCACCCCTCCACTTT	CSVSGSGNSPLHF